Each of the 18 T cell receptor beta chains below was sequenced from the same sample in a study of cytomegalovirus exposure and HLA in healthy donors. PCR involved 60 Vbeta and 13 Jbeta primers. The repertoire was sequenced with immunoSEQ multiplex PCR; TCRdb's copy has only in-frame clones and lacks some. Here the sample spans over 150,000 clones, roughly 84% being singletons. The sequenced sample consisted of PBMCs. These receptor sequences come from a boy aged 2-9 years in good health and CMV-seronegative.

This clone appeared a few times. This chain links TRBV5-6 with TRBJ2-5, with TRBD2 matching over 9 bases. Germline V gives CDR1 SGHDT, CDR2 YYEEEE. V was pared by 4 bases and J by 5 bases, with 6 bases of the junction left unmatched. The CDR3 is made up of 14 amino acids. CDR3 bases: TGTGCCAGCAGCGCGGCGGGGGGGCGGGAGACCCAGTACTTC. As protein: CASSAAGGRETQYF.

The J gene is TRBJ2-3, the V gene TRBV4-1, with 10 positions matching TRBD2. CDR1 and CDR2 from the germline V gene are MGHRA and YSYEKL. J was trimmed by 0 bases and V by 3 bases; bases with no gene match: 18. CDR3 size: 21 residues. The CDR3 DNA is TGCGCCAGCAGCCATATGACTAGTGGGGCTAGCGGGAGACCTAGCACAGATACGCAGTATTTT. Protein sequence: CASSHMTSGASGRPSTDTQYF.

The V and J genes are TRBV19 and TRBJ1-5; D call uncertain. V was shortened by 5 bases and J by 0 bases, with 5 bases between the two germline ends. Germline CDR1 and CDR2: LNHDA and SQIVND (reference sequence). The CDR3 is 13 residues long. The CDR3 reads CASSVNSNQPQHF. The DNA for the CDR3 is TGTGCCAGTAGTGTAAATAGCAATCAGCCCCAGCATTTT. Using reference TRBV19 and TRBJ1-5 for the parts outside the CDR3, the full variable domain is DGGITQSPKYLFRKEGQNVTLSCEQNLNHDAMYWYRQDPGQGLRLIYYSQIVNDFQKGDIAEGYSVSREKKESFPLTVTSAQKNPTAFYLCASSVNSNQPQHFGDGTRLSIL.

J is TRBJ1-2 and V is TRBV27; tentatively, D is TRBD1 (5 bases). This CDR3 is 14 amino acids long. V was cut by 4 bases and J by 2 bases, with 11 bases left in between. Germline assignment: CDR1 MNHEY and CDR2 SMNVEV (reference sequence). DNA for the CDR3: TGTGCCAGCAGTTATGGCGGGGCGAACTATGGCTACACCTTC. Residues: CASSYGGANYGYTF.

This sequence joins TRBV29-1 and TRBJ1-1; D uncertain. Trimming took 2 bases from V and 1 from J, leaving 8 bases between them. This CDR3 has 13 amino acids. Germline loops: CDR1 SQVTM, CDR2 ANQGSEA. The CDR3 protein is CSVETVRNTEAFF. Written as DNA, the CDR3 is TGCAGCGTTGAAACAGTCAGGAACACTGAAGCTTTCTTT.

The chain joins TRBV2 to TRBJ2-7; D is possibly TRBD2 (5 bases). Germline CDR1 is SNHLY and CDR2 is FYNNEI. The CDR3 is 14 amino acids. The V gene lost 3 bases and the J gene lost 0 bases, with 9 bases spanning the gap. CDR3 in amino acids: CASSEPGSSYEQYF. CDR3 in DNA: TGTGCCAGCAGTGAGCCGGGGAGCTCCTACGAGCAGTACTTC. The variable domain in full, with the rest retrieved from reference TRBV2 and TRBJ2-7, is EPEVTQTPSHQVTQMGQEVILRCVPISNHLYFYWYRQILGQKVEFLVSFYNNEISEKSEIFDDQFSVERPDGSNFTLKIRSTKLEDSAMYFCASSEPGSSYEQYFGPGTRLTVT.

As DNA, the CDR3 is TGCGCCAGCAGCCCAGCGGCAGGGGCCCGCGAGCAGTACTTC. The encoded protein is CASSPAAGAREQYF. The chain uses TRBV5-1 and TRBJ2-7, with a tentative D call TRBD1 (6 bases). V gave up 4 bases and J gave up 6 bases, with 17 bases separating them. The germline V gene encodes CDR1 SGHRS and CDR2 YFSETQ. The CDR3 runs to 14 residues.

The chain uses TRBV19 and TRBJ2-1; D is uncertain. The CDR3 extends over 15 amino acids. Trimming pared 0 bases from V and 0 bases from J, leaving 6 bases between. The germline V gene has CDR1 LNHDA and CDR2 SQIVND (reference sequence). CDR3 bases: TGTGCCAGTAGTATAGAAGACATCTCCTACAATGAGCAGTTCTTC. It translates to CASSIEDISYNEQFF.

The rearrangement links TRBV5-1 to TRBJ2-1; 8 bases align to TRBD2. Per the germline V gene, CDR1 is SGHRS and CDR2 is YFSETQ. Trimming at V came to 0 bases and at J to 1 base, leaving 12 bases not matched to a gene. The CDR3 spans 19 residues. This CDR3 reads CASSLDIMAGGYSYNEQFF. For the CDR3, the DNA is TGCGCCAGCAGCTTGGATATTATGGCGGGAGGCTATTCCTACAATGAGCAGTTCTTC.

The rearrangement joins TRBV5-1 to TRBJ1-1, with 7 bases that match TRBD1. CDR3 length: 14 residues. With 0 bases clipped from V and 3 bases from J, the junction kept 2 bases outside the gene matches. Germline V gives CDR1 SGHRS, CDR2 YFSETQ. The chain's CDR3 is CASSLGGQHTEAFF. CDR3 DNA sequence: TGCGCCAGCAGCTTGGGGGGACAGCACACTGAAGCTTTCTTT.

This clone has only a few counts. CDR3 sequence reads: CASSPRDRDSNQPQHF. The DNA of the CDR3 is TGTGCCAGCAGTCCCCGGGACAGGGACAGCAATCAGCCCCAGCATTTT. The chain joins TRBV6-6 to TRBJ1-5; 9 nucleotides line up with TRBD1. Trimming at V came to 5 bases and at J to 1 base, leaving 6 bases not matched to a gene. Germline V gene lookup returns CDR1 MNHNY and CDR2 SVGAGI (reference sequence). The CDR3 spans 16 residues.

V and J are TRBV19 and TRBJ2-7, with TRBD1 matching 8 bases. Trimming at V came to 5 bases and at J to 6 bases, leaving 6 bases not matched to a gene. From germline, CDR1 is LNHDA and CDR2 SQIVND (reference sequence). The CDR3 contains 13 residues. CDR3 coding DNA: TGTGCCAGTAGTTTAACAGGGGGAGCCGAGCAGTACTTC. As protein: CASSLTGGAEQYF. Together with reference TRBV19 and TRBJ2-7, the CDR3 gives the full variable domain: DGGITQSPKYLFRKEGQNVTLSCEQNLNHDAMYWYRQDPGQGLRLIYYSQIVNDFQKGDIAEGYSVSREKKESFPLTVTSAQKNPTAFYLCASSLTGGAEQYFGPGTRLTVT.

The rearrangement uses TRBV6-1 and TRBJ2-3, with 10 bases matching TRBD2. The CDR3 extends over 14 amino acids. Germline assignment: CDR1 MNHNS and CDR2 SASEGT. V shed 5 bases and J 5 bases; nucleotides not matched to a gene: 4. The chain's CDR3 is CASSRTSGVDTQYF. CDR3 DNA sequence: TGTGCCAGCAGTCGGACTAGCGGAGTAGATACGCAGTATTTT.

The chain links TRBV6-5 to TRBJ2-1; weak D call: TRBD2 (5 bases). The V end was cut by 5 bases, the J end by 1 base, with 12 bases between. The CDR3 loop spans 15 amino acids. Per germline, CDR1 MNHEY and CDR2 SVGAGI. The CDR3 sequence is CASSGSPTSYNEQFF. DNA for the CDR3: TGTGCCAGCAGTGGGAGCCCCACTTCCTACAATGAGCAGTTCTTC.

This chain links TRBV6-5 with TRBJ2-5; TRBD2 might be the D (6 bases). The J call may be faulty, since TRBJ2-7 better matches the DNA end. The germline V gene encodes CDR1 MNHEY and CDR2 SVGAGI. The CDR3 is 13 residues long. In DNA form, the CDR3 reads TGTGCCAGCCGGGTCACGGGAGCAGTCGAGCAGTACTTC. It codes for CASRVTGAVEQYF.

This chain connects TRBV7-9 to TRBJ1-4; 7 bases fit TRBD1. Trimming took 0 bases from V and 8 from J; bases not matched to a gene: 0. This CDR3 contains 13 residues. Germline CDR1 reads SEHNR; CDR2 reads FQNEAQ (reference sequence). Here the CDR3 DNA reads TGTGCCAGCAGCTTAGCGGACAGGGAAAAACTGTTTTTT. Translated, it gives CASSLADREKLFF.

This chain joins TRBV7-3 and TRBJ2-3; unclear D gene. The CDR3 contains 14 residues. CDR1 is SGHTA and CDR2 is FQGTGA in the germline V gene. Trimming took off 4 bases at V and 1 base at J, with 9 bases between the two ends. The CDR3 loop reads CASSSQGGTDTQYF. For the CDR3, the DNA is TGTGCCAGCAGCTCCCAAGGAGGCACAGATACGCAGTATTTT.

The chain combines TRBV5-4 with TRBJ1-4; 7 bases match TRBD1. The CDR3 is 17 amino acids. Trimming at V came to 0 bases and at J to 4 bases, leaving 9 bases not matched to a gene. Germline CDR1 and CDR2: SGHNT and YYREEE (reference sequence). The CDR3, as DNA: TGTGCCAGCAGCTTGGGGGGTCGCCGGGACAGTAATGAAAAACTGTTTTTT. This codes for CASSLGGRRDSNEKLFF.